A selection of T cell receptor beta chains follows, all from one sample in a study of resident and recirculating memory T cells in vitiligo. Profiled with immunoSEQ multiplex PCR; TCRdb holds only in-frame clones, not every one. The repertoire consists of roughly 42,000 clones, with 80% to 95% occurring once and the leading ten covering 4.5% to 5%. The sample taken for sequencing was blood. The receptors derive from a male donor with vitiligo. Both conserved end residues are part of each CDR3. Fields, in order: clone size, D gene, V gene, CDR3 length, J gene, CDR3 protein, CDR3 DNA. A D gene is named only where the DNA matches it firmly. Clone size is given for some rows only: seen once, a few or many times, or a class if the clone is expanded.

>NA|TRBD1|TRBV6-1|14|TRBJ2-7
CASSGQGISYEQYF
TGTGCCAGCAGTGGACAGGGAATCTCCTACGAGCAGTACTTC
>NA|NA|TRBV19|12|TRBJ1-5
CASSILNQPQHF
TGTGCCAGTAGTATTCTCAATCAGCCCCAGCATTTT
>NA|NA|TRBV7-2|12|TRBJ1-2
CASSLGDKGYTF
TGTGCCAGCAGCTTAGGGGACAAGGGCTACACCTTC
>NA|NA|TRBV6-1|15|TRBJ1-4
CASGLTGVGFEKLFF
TGTGCCAGCGGGCTTACGGGAGTCGGTTTCGAAAAACTGTTTTTT
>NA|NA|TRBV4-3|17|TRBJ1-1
CASSQREGLALNTEAFF
TGCGCCAGCAGCCAGCGAGAGGGCCTCGCATTGAACACTGAAGCTTTCTTT
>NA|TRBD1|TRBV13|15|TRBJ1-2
CASSLGQGVFYGYTF
TGTGCCAGCAGCTTGGGCCAGGGGGTTTTTTATGGCTACACCTTC
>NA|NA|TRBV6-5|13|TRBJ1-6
CASSYEGSSPLHF
TGTGCCAGCAGTTACGAAGGGAGCTCACCCCTCCACTTT
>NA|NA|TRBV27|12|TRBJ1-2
CASKVEVGGYTF
TGTGCCAGTAAAGTGGAGGTGGGAGGCTACACCTTC
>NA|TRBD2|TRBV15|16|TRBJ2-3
CATSKERGEGSDTQYF
TGTGCCACCAGCAAGGAGCGGGGGGAAGGATCAGATACGCAGTATTTT
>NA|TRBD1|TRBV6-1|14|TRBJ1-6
CASSTGPFNSPLHF
TGTGCCAGCTCGACAGGGCCCTTTAATTCACCCCTCCACTTT
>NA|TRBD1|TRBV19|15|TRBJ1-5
CASSAADRPSQPQHF
TGTGCCAGTAGTGCCGCGGACAGGCCCAGTCAGCCCCAGCATTTT
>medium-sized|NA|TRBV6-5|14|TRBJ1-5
CARGQSESNQPQHF
TGTGCCAGGGGTCAATCGGAGAGCAATCAGCCCCAGCATTTT
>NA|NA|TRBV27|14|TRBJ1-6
CASTIASGYSPLHF
TGTGCCAGCACCATAGCCAGTGGGTATTCACCCCTCCACTTT
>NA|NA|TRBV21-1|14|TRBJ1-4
CASPGTGVHEKLFF
TGTGCCAGTCCGGGGACAGGGGTTCATGAAAAACTGTTTTTT
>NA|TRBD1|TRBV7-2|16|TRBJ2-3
CASSPGTGIPPDTQYF
TGTGCCAGCAGCCCGGGGACAGGGATTCCCCCAGATACGCAGTATTTT
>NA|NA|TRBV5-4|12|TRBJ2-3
CASSRQADTQYF
TGTGCCAGCAGCCGCCAGGCGGATACGCAGTATTTT
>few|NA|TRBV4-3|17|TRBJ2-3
CASTEALWRKSTDTQYF
TGCGCCAGCACGGAAGCCCTGTGGCGGAAAAGCACAGATACGCAGTATTTT
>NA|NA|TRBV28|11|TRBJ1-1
CASHGASEAFF
TGTGCCAGCCATGGAGCTTCCGAAGCTTTCTTT
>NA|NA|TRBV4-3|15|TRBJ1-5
CASSRDSFSNQPQHF
TGCGCCAGCAGCCGCGACAGTTTTAGCAATCAGCCCCAGCATTTT
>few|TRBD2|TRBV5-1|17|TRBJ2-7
CASRGTSGGISSYEQYF
TGCGCCAGCAGAGGAACTAGCGGGGGGATAAGCTCCTACGAGCAGTACTTC
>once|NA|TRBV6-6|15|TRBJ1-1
CASLVLQGMNTEAFF
TGTGCCAGCTTGGTCCTGCAGGGGATGAACACTGAAGCTTTCTTT
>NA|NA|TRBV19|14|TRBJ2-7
CASSTLDSSYEQYF
TGTGCCAGTAGCACCCTGGACAGTTCCTACGAGCAGTACTTC
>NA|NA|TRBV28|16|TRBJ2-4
CASSPPGWGAKNIQYF
TGTGCCAGCAGCCCCCCAGGGTGGGGAGCCAAAAACATTCAGTACTTC
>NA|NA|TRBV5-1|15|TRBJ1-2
CASSLSGEINYGYTF
TGCGCCAGCAGCTTATCAGGGGAAATTAACTATGGCTACACCTTC
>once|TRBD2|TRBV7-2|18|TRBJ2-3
CASSQRRLAGGRADTQYF
TGTGCCAGCAGCCAACGCCGACTAGCGGGGGGGCGGGCAGATACGCAGTATTTT
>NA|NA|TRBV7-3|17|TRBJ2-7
CASSLNSPGTTGNEQYF
TGTGCCAGCAGCTTAAATAGTCCGGGGACAACCGGAAACGAGCAGTACTTC
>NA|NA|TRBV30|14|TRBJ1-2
CAWSVGLVPYGYTF
TGTGCCTGGAGTGTGGGACTTGTGCCCTATGGCTACACCTTC
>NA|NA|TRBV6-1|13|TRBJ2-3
CASSDRVGDTQYF
TGTGCCAGCAGTGATCGGGTCGGAGATACGCAGTATTTT
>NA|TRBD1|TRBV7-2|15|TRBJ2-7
CASSPQAGQGYEQYF
TGTGCCAGCAGCCCCCAGGCGGGACAGGGGTACGAGCAGTACTTC
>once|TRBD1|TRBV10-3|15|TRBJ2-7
CAISEGYRGDYEQYF
TGTGCCATCAGTGAGGGCTACAGGGGAGACTACGAGCAGTACTTC
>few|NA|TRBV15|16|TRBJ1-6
CATSRDQPASGVPLHF
TGTGCCACCAGCAGAGATCAGCCGGCGTCGGGTGTGCCCCTCCACTTT
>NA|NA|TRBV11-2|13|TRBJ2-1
CASSFGGDNEQFF
TGTGCCAGCAGCTTTGGCGGGGACAATGAGCAGTTCTTC
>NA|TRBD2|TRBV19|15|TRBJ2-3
CASSIYSGGTDTQYF
TGTGCCAGTAGTATATATAGCGGGGGCACAGATACGCAGTATTTT
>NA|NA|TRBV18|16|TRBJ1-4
CASSASGLATNEKLFF
TGTGCCAGCTCAGCCTCGGGATTGGCGACTAATGAAAAACTGTTTTTT
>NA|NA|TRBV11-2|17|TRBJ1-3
CASSPTGGRMAGNTIYF
TGTGCCAGCAGCCCTACAGGTGGCAGGATGGCTGGAAACACCATATATTTT